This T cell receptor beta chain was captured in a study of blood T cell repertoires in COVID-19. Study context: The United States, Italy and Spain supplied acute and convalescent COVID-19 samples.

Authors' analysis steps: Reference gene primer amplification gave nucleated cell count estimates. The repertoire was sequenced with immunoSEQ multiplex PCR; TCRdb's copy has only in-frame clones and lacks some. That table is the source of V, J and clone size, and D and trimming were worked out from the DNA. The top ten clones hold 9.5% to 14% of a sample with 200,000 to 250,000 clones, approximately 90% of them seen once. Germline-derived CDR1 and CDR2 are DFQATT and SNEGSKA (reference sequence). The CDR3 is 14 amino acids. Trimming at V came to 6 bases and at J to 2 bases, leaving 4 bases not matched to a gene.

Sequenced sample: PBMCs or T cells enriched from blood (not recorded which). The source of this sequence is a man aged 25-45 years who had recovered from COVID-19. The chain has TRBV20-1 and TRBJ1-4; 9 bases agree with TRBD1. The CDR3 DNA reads TGCAGTGCAAGTGACAGGGGGACTAATGAAAAACTGTTTTTT. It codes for CSASDRGTNEKLFF.